The 23 T cell receptor beta chains below all came from one sample that was sequenced in a study of regulatory T cells in long-lasting Graves disease listed by TCRdb under 2021. According to the study, the label for this sample's time point signals: persistent/refractory GD, antithyroid drugs over 5 years with positive TRAb. For both TCR sequencing and RNA sequencing, RNA was extracted from PBMCs in TRIzol. The protocol used for the library was multiplex PCR. The instrument given in TCRdb is Illumina HiSeq 4000. iRepertoire HTBI primers and Arm-PCR amplification of CDR3 regions were used to construct TCR beta libraries. TCRdb's own reprocessing of the public reads used fastp at Q25 and MiXCR and kept productive beta chains. Rows merge per CDR3 protein into single entries with the most common DNA and genes. In all, the sample holds a few hundred thousand distinct CDR3 sequences, and roughly 21% of those were seen once. The leading ten clones occupy roughly 7% of the sample.

Sequenced material: peripheral blood mononuclear cells (PBMCs), taken when the disease was refractory, from a patient treated with antithyroid drugs. Source of these receptors: a female donor with Graves disease.

This clonotype appeared many times. J is TRBJ2-7 and V is TRBV2; maybe TRBD1 (5 bases). CDR3 length: 14 residues. With 3 bases removed from V and 1 base from J, the gap between germline ends came to 10 bases. CDR1 is SNHLY and CDR2 is FYNNEI in the germline V gene. The CDR3 DNA sequence: TGTGCCAGCAGTGACCAGGGCCAATCCTACGAGCAGTACTTC. Amino acid sequence: CASSDQGQSYEQYF.

This clonotype has just a few counts. This chain connects TRBV5-1 to TRBJ2-2, with TRBD1 matching 8 bases. In germline, CDR1 is SGHRS, CDR2 YFSETQ. CDR3 length equals 18 residues. V shed 4 bases, J shed 1 base, and the junction held 12 bases outside the gene matches. The CDR3 sequence is CASSPRGGQGRNTGELFF. The CDR3 DNA reads as TGCGCCAGCAGCCCACGAGGCGGACAGGGCAGGAACACCGGGGAGCTGTTTTTT.

CDR3 loop: CASSQYREGETQYF. CDR3 nucleotide sequence: TGCGCCAGCAGCCAGTACAGGGAAGGGGAGACCCAGTACTTC. V usage is TRBV4-1 and J usage is TRBJ2-5, with TRBD1 as a possible D gene (6 bases). V was cut by 3 bases and J by 5 bases, with 13 bases left in between. Germline V lookup: CDR1 MGHRA, CDR2 YSYEKL. The length of the CDR3 is 14 residues.

The table lists this clonotype with many counts. The chain uses TRBV7-2 and TRBJ2-5, with 9 bases matching TRBD1. J was trimmed by 3 bases and V by 1 base; bases with no gene match: 15. The CDR3 sequence is 19 residues long. CDR1 SGHTA and CDR2 FQGNSA come from the germline V gene. This chain's CDR3 is CASSLDDPQWTGEKETQYF. The CDR3 coding sequence is TGTGCCAGCAGCTTAGATGACCCCCAGTGGACAGGGGAAAAAGAGACCCAGTACTTC.

There are many counts of this clonotype. The chain has TRBV12-3 or TRBV12-4 and TRBJ1-1; D not resolved. With 2 bases removed from V and 1 base from J, the gap between germline ends came to 23 bases. This CDR3 has 19 residues. The CDR3 region has the DNA TGTGCCAGCAGTTTACTGGGTTTTCGGGAGCCGGATAAGAACACTGAAGCTTTCTTT. Translation gives CASSLLGFREPDKNTEAFF.

The sample holds many counts of this clonotype. This rearrangement joins TRBV6-1 to TRBJ2-7, with D perhaps TRBD2 (7 bases). CDR1 and CDR2 from the germline V gene are MNHNS and SASEGT. The CDR3 is 14 amino acids. Trimming pared 6 bases from V and 6 bases from J, leaving 18 bases between. The CDR3, as DNA: TGTGCCAGCAGCGGACTAGGGGGGTCCGGCGAGCAGTACTTC. Translated, it gives CASSGLGGSGEQYF.

This clonotype was observed many times. This chain uses TRBV12-3 or TRBV12-4 with TRBJ2-7, with 14 bases that match TRBD2. The CDR3 extends over 16 amino acids. Trimming at V came to 5 bases and at J to 5 bases, leaving 8 bases not matched to a gene. The chain's CDR3 is CASSPPGLAGVDEQYF. CDR3 nucleotide sequence: TGTGCCAGCAGTCCCCCGGGACTAGCGGGAGTAGACGAGCAGTACTTC.

DNA of the CDR3: TGTGCCAGCAGCCAAGATTTTGCCGAGGGGGCCGGGGAGCTGTTTTTT. This gives the protein CASSQDFAEGAGELFF. This sequence joins TRBV14 and TRBJ2-2; tentatively, D is TRBD1 (6 bases). Germline V gene data show CDR1 as SGHDN and CDR2 as FVKESK. The CDR3 runs to 16 residues. Trimming removed 0 bases from V and 6 bases from J, with 14 bases in between.

This clonotype appeared a few times. The rearrangement links TRBV10-3 to TRBJ1-4; tentatively, D is TRBD1 (5 bases). With 9 bases removed from V and 0 bases from J, the gap between germline ends came to 11 bases. This CDR3 has 14 amino acids. Germline CDR1 and CDR2: ENHRY and SYGVKD. CDR3 sequence (DNA): TGTGCCATAGGAACAGGAGCAACTAATGAAAAACTGTTTTTT. Amino acids: CAIGTGATNEKLFF.

For this clonotype: A far larger clone is only one base removed, so a read error is likely. This rearrangement joins TRBV11-2 to TRBJ1-2; D uncertain. Germline loops: CDR1 SGHAT, CDR2 FQNNGV. This CDR3 region has 15 residues. In DNA, the CDR3 is TGTGCCAGCAGCTTAGAGGGCAGGAATAACTATGACTACACCTTC. Encoded protein: CASSLEGRNNYDYTF.

The chain links TRBV18 to TRBJ1-1; D uncertain. Germline V gene lookup returns CDR1 KGHSH and CDR2 LQKENI. V gave up 9 bases and J gave up 1 base, with 9 bases separating them. This CDR3 has 12 amino acids. The CDR3 spells CASQQPNTEAFF. In nucleotides, the CDR3 is TGTGCCAGTCAACAGCCGAACACTGAAGCTTTCTTT. Complete variable domain (other parts from reference TRBV18 and TRBJ1-1): NAGVMQNPRHLVRRRGQEARLRCSPMKGHSHVYWYRQLPEEGLKFMVYLQKENIIDESGMPKERFSAEFPKEGPSILRIQQVVRGDSAAYFCASQQPNTEAFFGQGTRLTVV.

The rearrangement uses TRBV12-3 or TRBV12-4 and TRBJ1-2; D ambiguous. V gave up 10 bases and J gave up 2 bases, with 14 bases separating them. The CDR3 extends over 13 amino acids. The CDR3 reads CATGEGSNYGYTF. The CDR3 DNA follows: TGTGCCACCGGTGAGGGATCCAACTATGGCTACACCTTC.

This clonotype has ten or more counts. This chain connects TRBV27 to TRBJ2-5, with 7 bases lining up with TRBD1. Germline-derived CDR1 and CDR2 are MNHEY and SMNVEV (reference sequence). The CDR3 loop spans 13 amino acids. V was clipped by 6 bases and J by 1 base; unmatched bases: 2. DNA for the CDR3: TGTGCCAGCAGCAGGACAGGCCAAGAGACCCAGTACTTC. This gives the protein CASSRTGQETQYF.

This clonotype was seen at least ten times. The chain recombines TRBV28 with TRBJ2-7, with D unclear. This CDR3 comprises 13 residues. The germline gives CDR1 MDHEN, CDR2 SYDVKM. The V and J ends lost 6 bases and 2 bases respectively, with 11 bases between them. CDR3 bases: TGTGCCAGCAGCTTACCAGATACCTACGAGCAGTACTTC. This sequence encodes CASSLPDTYEQYF.

At least ten counts were recorded for this clonotype. The genes are TRBV6-5 and TRBJ2-7; 10 bases are a match to TRBD2. CDR1 and CDR2 from the germline V gene are MNHEY and SVGAGI. The CDR3 is 15 amino acids. V was pared by 0 bases and J by 5 bases, with 4 bases of the junction left unmatched. CDR3: CASSYSKLAGNEQYF. For the CDR3, the DNA is TGTGCCAGCAGTTACTCGAAACTAGCGGGAAACGAGCAGTACTTC.

The CDR3 coding sequence is TGTGCCAGCGGGCGTATGGGAGGCGGGGAGCTGTTTTTT. This translates into CASGRMGGGELFF. The gene calls are TRBV6-1 and TRBJ2-2; tentative D call: TRBD2 (6 bases). Germline V lookup: CDR1 MNHNS, CDR2 SASEGT. The length of the CDR3 is 13 residues. Trimming took off 8 bases at V and 7 bases at J, with 14 bases between the two ends.

This clonotype showed up just a few times. V gene TRBV5-6 combines with J gene TRBJ2-7; a weak D match, TRBD1 (6 bases). The CDR3 has 14 amino acids. Per germline, CDR1 SGHDT and CDR2 YYEEEE. V was pared by 4 bases and J by 3 bases, with 14 bases between. CDR3 sequence reads: CASSLQGPGYEQYF. CDR3 nucleotides: TGTGCCAGCAGCCTACAGGGTCCCGGCTACGAGCAGTACTTC.

The chain links TRBV6-9 to TRBJ2-1; no clear D gene. The germline gives CDR1 MNHGY, CDR2 SVAAGI. This CDR3 spans 13 amino acids. Trimming removed 2 bases from V and 4 bases from J, with 6 bases in between. CDR3 bases: TGTGCCAGCAGTTATGTCGATTACAATGAGCAGTTCTTC. Encoded protein: CASSYVDYNEQFF.

To note about this clonotype: An end of the junction does not agree with germline; a read error may underlie this. This chain links TRBV15 with TRBJ1-4; 8 positions match TRBD1. Per the germline V gene, CDR1 is LNHNV and CDR2 is YYDKDF (reference sequence). The CDR3 has 14 residues. The CDR3: CATSREQGDEKLVF. In DNA form, the CDR3 reads TGTGCCACCAGCAGAGAACAGGGGGATGAAAAACTGGTTTTT. Using reference TRBV15 and TRBJ1-4 for the parts outside the CDR3, the full variable domain is DAMVIQNPRYQVTQFGKPVTLSCSQTLNHNVMYWYQQKSSQAPKLLFHYYDKDFNNEADTPDNFQSRRPNTSFCFLDIRSPGLGDTAMYLCATSREQGDEKLVFGSGTQLSVL.

This clonotype has ten or more counts. The V call is TRBV27, the J call TRBJ2-7, with D tentatively TRBD1 (6 bases). Germline values: CDR1 MNHEY, CDR2 SMNVEV (reference sequence). V lost 8 bases, J lost 8 bases, and 19 bases lay in between. CDR3 length: 13 amino acids. The CDR3 bases are TGTGCCAGCTGGATCGGGCAGGGGAGTCAGCAGTACTTC. Encoded protein: CASWIGQGSQQYF.

Concerning this clonotype itself: This may stem from a read error, because a much larger clone lies one nucleotide away. The rearrangement uses TRBV29-1 and TRBJ1-2, with a tentative D call TRBD1 (6 bases). Germline V CDR1 and CDR2: SQVTM, ANQGSEA. The CDR3 extends over 13 amino acids. The CDR3 DNA is TGCAGCGTTGACACAGGGTCGGACTATGGCCACACCTTC. Protein: CSVDTGSDYGHTF.

This clonotype was observed many times. The J gene is TRBJ1-2, the V gene TRBV28; the match to TRBD1 covers 7 bases. Germline loops: CDR1 MDHEN, CDR2 SYDVKM. The CDR3 sequence is 15 residues long. The ends lost 3 bases at V and 3 bases at J; junction bases unmatched: 7. CDR3 bases: TGTGCCAGCAGTTTGAGACGGGGACAGCACTATGGCTACACCTTC. Translation: CASSLRRGQHYGYTF.

This clonotype was observed a few times. This chain connects TRBV27 to TRBJ2-2; TRBD2 agrees at 7 bases. The CDR3 sequence is 17 residues long. Germline assignment: CDR1 MNHEY and CDR2 SMNVEV (reference sequence). V trimming: 0 bases; J trimming: 5 bases; junction bases outside the gene matches: 9. CDR3 nucleotides: TGTGCCAGCAGTTTATCCCGGCGGGAGTGGGTAACCGGGGAGCTGTTTTTT. This codes for CASSLSRREWVTGELFF.